This passage covers 32 T cell receptor beta chains from one sample sequenced in a study of identical twins. MiXCR, applied by TCRdb to the 5' RACE reads, yields one record per CDR3 protein. The repertoire holds 470,000 or so distinct CDR3 sequences, with roughly a quarter as singletons. In addition, the sample was reused for a study of T cells expressing NK-cell markers.

Sequencing input: CD4+ T cells sorted from blood. These receptors came from a woman aged 18 to 35 in good health.

This clonotype was seen many times. The chain couples TRBV12-3 or TRBV12-4 to TRBJ2-3; D not certain. V was shortened by 8 bases and J by 9 bases, with 9 bases between the two germline ends. This CDR3 spans 10 amino acids. As DNA, the CDR3 is TGTGCCAGCGGTACAGTGACGCAGTATTTT. It encodes CASGTVTQYF.

The CDR3 DNA reads TGTGCCAGCACCGTATACCCTAGCAATCAGCCCCAGCATTTT. It yields the protein CASTVYPSNQPQHF. The genes are TRBV2 and TRBJ1-5; no clear D gene. Germline CDR1 is SNHLY and CDR2 is FYNNEI. The CDR3 consists of 14 residues. V shed 7 bases and J shed 0 bases, with 10 bases lying between them.

The V and J genes are TRBV5-1 and TRBJ2-2; D not certain. Germline lookup yields CDR1 SGHRS and CDR2 YFSETQ. The CDR3 is 13 residues long. Trimming removed 3 bases from V and 3 bases from J, with 6 bases in between. CDR3 bases: TGCGCCAGCAGCTACGATTACACCGGGGAGCTGTTTTTT. Its translation is CASSYDYTGELFF.

The chain carries TRBV6-2 or TRBV6-3 and TRBJ2-7; TRBD1 agrees at 8 bases. Germline CDR1 and CDR2: MNHEY and SVGEGT. Trimming at V came to 6 bases and at J to 3 bases, leaving 1 base not matched to a gene. This CDR3 spans 12 amino acids. The CDR3 region has the DNA TGTGCCAGCAGGGACAGGGTCTACGAGCAGTACTTC. It encodes CASRDRVYEQYF.

V usage is TRBV6-9 and J usage is TRBJ1-5, with D uncertain. Germline loops: CDR1 MNHGY, CDR2 SVAAGI. The CDR3 covers 15 residues. V shed 2 bases and J shed 0 bases, with 8 bases lying between them. CDR3 region: CASSYGGPSNQPQHF. The CDR3 DNA is TGTGCCAGCAGTTATGGCGGTCCTAGCAATCAGCCCCAGCATTTT.

The chain employs TRBV7-2 and TRBJ2-7; 9 nucleotides agree with TRBD2. J gave up 4 bases and V 3 bases, and 4 bases lay outside the gene matches. The germline V gene has CDR1 SGHTA and CDR2 FQGNSA. The CDR3 runs to 14 residues. The DNA for the CDR3 is TGTGCCAGCAGCTTGTCTAGCGGGATTTACGAGCAGTACTTC. This encodes CASSLSSGIYEQYF.

The chain links TRBV4-2 to TRBJ2-7; 7 nucleotides match TRBD2. Germline CDR1 reads LGHNA; CDR2 reads YNFKEQ. The CDR3 runs to 16 residues. With V trimmed by 0 bases and J by 2 bases, 7 bases remained unmatched. The CDR3 DNA is TGTGCCAGCAGCCAAGATCGGACTAGTAGGGCCTACGAGCAGTACTTC. As protein: CASSQDRTSRAYEQYF.

The V call is TRBV29-1, the J call TRBJ2-2, with a tentative D call TRBD2 (5 bases). Germline CDR1 is SQVTM and CDR2 is ANQGSEA. Trimming removed 7 bases at V and 4 bases at J, with 13 bases between. The CDR3 has 13 residues. In DNA form, the CDR3 reads TGCAGCGCAGGAGACGCGGGCACCGGGGAGCTGTTTTTT. Protein product: CSAGDAGTGELFF.

The gene calls are TRBV7-3 and TRBJ2-2; weak D call: TRBD2 (6 bases). CDR1 is SGHTA and CDR2 is FQGTGA in the germline V gene. This CDR3 contains 12 residues. The V end lost 11 bases, the J end lost 4 bases, and 11 bases lay between the germline ends. For the CDR3, the DNA is TGTGCCTCCAAGGAGGGCACCGGGGAGCTGTTTTTT. Protein sequence: CASKEGTGELFF.

The chain links TRBV6-1 to TRBJ2-3, with D possibly being TRBD2 (6 bases). Trimming took 6 bases from V and 0 from J, leaving 13 bases between them. The CDR3 consists of 15 residues. CDR1 and CDR2 (germline): MNHNS, SASEGT. CDR3 DNA: TGTGCCAGCAGGGACCGGGGGTCTAGCACAGATACGCAGTATTTT. It codes for CASRDRGSSTDTQYF.

This chain links TRBV9 with TRBJ2-1; the D gene is possibly TRBD1 (6 bases). Germline CDR1 reads SGDLS; CDR2 reads YYNGEE. Between the trimmed V and J ends, which lost 2 bases and 7 bases, there was a span of 13 bases. The CDR3 is 14 residues long. The CDR3 DNA sequence: TGTGCCAGCAGCGTTGGGGGCCAATCTAATGAGCAGTTCTTC. The encoded protein is CASSVGGQSNEQFF.

The gene calls are TRBV5-6 and TRBJ2-7, with D hard to call. Per the germline V gene, CDR1 is SGHDT and CDR2 is YYEEEE. Trimming removed 0 bases from V and 6 bases from J, with 10 bases in between. The CDR3 is 13 amino acids. CDR3 in amino acids: CASSLVRSSEQYF. The CDR3 DNA reads as TGTGCCAGCAGCTTGGTTAGATCCAGCGAGCAGTACTTC.

The chain has TRBV5-1 and TRBJ2-1; 10 positions match TRBD2. J gave up 6 bases and V 1 base, and 1 base lay outside the gene matches. The CDR3 is made up of 14 amino acids. Germline V gene sequence: CDR1 SGHRS, CDR2 YFSETQ. The CDR3 nucleotides read TGCGCCAGCAGCTTGACTAGCGGGGTCAATGAGCAGTTCTTC. It specifies CASSLTSGVNEQFF.

The chain recombines TRBV6-5 with TRBJ1-2; a weak D match, TRBD1 (5 bases). V was shortened by 7 bases and J by 4 bases, with 7 bases between the two germline ends. The CDR3 sequence is 11 residues long. Looked up from germline, CDR1 is MNHEY and CDR2 is SVGAGI. The CDR3 nucleotides read TGTGCCAGCACAGGGATCTATGGCTACACCTTC. Translating it yields CASTGIYGYTF.

This chain joins TRBV27 and TRBJ1-1, with 7 positions matching TRBD1. V lost 6 bases to trimming and J lost 8 bases; unmatched junction nucleotides: 12. Germline CDR1 MNHEY, CDR2 SMNVEV (reference sequence). The CDR3 totals 14 residues. The CDR3 region is CASSRGDSPTEAFF. The CDR3, as DNA: TGTGCCAGCAGCCGGGGGGACAGCCCTACCGAAGCTTTCTTT.

The chain recombines TRBV2 with TRBJ2-2, with 7 bases aligning to TRBD2. The germline CDR1 and CDR2 sequences are SNHLY and FYNNEI. V shed 4 bases, J shed 3 bases, and the junction held 11 bases outside the gene matches. There are 17 residues in the CDR3. The CDR3 DNA sequence: TGTGCCAGCAGTGCTGGGACTACATTATATTACACCGGGGAGCTGTTTTTT. The encoded protein is CASSAGTTLYYTGELFF.

This clonotype has a handful of counts. This chain connects TRBV20-1 to TRBJ1-6, with no clear D. The CDR3 sequence is 14 residues long. Germline CDR1 and CDR2: DFQATT and SNEGSKA (reference sequence). Trimming left V 1 base short and J 4 bases short, with 8 bases between. The CDR3 bases are TGCAGTGCTAGAGTCAGGAGTTATAATTCACCCCTCCACTTT. Translating it yields CSARVRSYNSPLHF.

The rearrangement joins TRBV4-3 to TRBJ2-4, with D uncertain. Trimming cost V 0 bases and J 6 bases, with 9 bases left between them. The CDR3 totals 14 residues. Germline lookup yields CDR1 LGHNA and CDR2 YSLEER. The CDR3 protein is CASSQDGGVNIQYF. CDR3 coding DNA: TGCGCCAGCAGCCAAGACGGTGGGGTAAACATTCAGTACTTC.

The rearrangement joins TRBV6-1 to TRBJ2-1; perhaps TRBD2 as D (6 bases). V lost 7 bases and J 0 bases, leaving 16 bases between the germline ends. The CDR3 runs to 16 residues. Germline V gene lookup returns CDR1 MNHNS and CDR2 SASEGT. The CDR3 region has the DNA TGTGCCAGCAAACAACGGGCGGGGAGCTCCTACAATGAGCAGTTCTTC. It yields the protein CASKQRAGSSYNEQFF.

The chain has TRBV3-1 and TRBJ2-3, with D possibly matching TRBD1 (5 bases). Trimming shortened V by 1 base and J by 4 bases, and 12 bases separated the two germline ends. CDR3 size: 15 residues. Germline lookup yields CDR1 LGHDT and CDR2 YNNKEL (reference sequence). The CDR3 nucleotides are TGTGCCAGCAGCCAAGTAATCCAGGGCGCAGATACGCAGTATTTT. This encodes CASSQVIQGADTQYF.

In this sample, this clonotype turned up a few times. This chain joins TRBV18 and TRBJ2-1; 11 bases are shared with TRBD2. This CDR3 contains 16 residues. V trimming: 2 bases; J trimming: 10 bases; junction bases outside the gene matches: 10. Germline assignment: CDR1 KGHSH and CDR2 LQKENI. The CDR3 nucleotides read TGTGCCAGCTCACCAGGACTAGCGGGCCTAGCTCAGGAGCAGTTCTTC. The encoded protein is CASSPGLAGLAQEQFF.

The chain is built from TRBV9 and TRBJ2-1, with D tentatively TRBD1 or TRBD2 (5 bases each). With 0 bases removed from V and 7 bases from J, the gap between germline ends came to 17 bases. The germline V gene has CDR1 SGDLS and CDR2 YYNGEE. This CDR3 has 16 residues. This chain's CDR3 is CASSVDVSGTLNEQFF. The CDR3 DNA is TGTGCCAGCAGCGTAGATGTGTCCGGGACCCTGAATGAGCAGTTCTTC.

The chain has TRBV7-9 and TRBJ2-5; no reliable D call. The CDR3 has 13 amino acids. Germline V lookup: CDR1 SEHNR, CDR2 FQNEAQ (reference sequence). Between the trimmed V and J ends, which lost 1 base and 4 bases, there was a span of 7 bases. The CDR3, as DNA: TGTGCCAGCAGCTTAGGCGACCCAGAGACCCAGTACTTC. Translated: CASSLGDPETQYF.

V usage is TRBV20-1 and J usage is TRBJ2-3, with TRBD1 identical over 8 bases. The CDR3 sequence is 14 residues long. Trimming at V came to 4 bases and at J to 2 bases, leaving 5 bases not matched to a gene. Per germline, CDR1 DFQATT and CDR2 SNEGSKA (reference sequence). The CDR3 spells CSATGTGNTDTQYF. The CDR3 DNA is TGCAGTGCTACCGGGACAGGAAACACAGATACGCAGTATTTT.

This clonotype occurred a few times. V gene TRBV10-3 combines with J gene TRBJ1-5; 11 nucleotides line up with TRBD1. Germline V gene lookup returns CDR1 ENHRY and CDR2 SYGVKD. V trimming: 5 bases; J trimming: 5 bases; junction bases outside the gene matches: 5. CDR3 length: 15 residues. This chain's CDR3 is CAISTGQGAYQPQHF. In DNA form, the CDR3 reads TGTGCCATCAGTACCGGACAGGGGGCTTATCAGCCCCAGCATTTT.

This clonotype appeared a few times. This chain connects TRBV20-1 to TRBJ2-3; no clear D. From germline, CDR1 is DFQATT and CDR2 SNEGSKA (reference sequence). V was pared by 3 bases and J by 5 bases, with 12 bases between. The CDR3 has 13 residues. Here the CDR3 DNA reads TGCAGTGCTAGGGGTTTACAGCTAGATACGCAGTATTTT. This codes for CSARGLQLDTQYF.

This chain joins TRBV20-1 and TRBJ2-1; D tentatively fits TRBD1 or TRBD2 (5 bases each). CDR1 is DFQATT and CDR2 is SNEGSKA in the germline V gene (reference sequence). The germline V and J ends were trimmed by 3 bases and 0 bases, with 6 bases remaining between them. The CDR3 has 13 residues. CDR3 sequence reads: CSASGTSYNEQFF. CDR3 nucleotides: TGCAGTGCTAGCGGGACCTCCTACAATGAGCAGTTCTTC.

The sample holds many counts of this clonotype. The chain employs TRBV5-1 and TRBJ1-1, with TRBD1 matching 9 bases. Germline V gene lookup returns CDR1 SGHRS and CDR2 YFSETQ. With 0 bases clipped from V and 6 bases from J, the junction kept 0 bases outside the gene matches. The CDR3 loop spans 13 amino acids. In nucleotides, the CDR3 is TGCGCCAGCAGCTTGGGGACAGGGGCTGAAGCTTTCTTT. It codes for CASSLGTGAEAFF.

The V call is TRBV13, the J call TRBJ2-7; TRBD2 matches 8 bases. The CDR3 has 16 amino acids. Germline CDR1 and CDR2: PRHDT and FYEKMQ (reference sequence). Unmatched junction bases numbered 12, after V lost 4 bases and J lost 4 bases. The CDR3 spells CASSSRIAGNRYEQYF. The DNA of the CDR3 is TGTGCCAGCAGCTCAAGAATAGCGGGGAACAGATACGAGCAGTACTTC. Based on the CDR3 plus reference TRBV13 and TRBJ2-7, the full variable domain is AAGVIQSPRHLIKEKRETATLKCYPIPRHDTVYWYQQGPGQDPQFLISFYEKMQSDKGSIPDRFSAQQFSDYHSELNMSSLELGDSALYFCASSSRIAGNRYEQYFGPGTRLTVT.

The CDR3 DNA reads as TGTGCCAGCATCCCGGGACTAGCGGAAGGGAATGAGCAGTTCTTC. It encodes CASIPGLAEGNEQFF. This chain links TRBV7-9 with TRBJ2-1; TRBD2 matches 11 bases. Germline V gene data show CDR1 as SEHNR and CDR2 as FQNEAQ (reference sequence). V dropped 7 bases and J dropped 7; count of bases not matched to a gene: 9. This CDR3 comprises 15 residues.

The genes are TRBV15 and TRBJ2-7; a weak D match, TRBD1 (6 bases). Trimming pared 1 base from V and 3 bases from J, leaving 13 bases between. CDR1 is LNHNV, CDR2 YYDKDF, per germline (reference sequence). The CDR3 consists of 15 residues. CDR3 sequence (DNA): TGTGCCACCAGCAGAGTCTTCAGGGGCAACTACGAGCAGTACTTC. Its protein product is CATSRVFRGNYEQYF.

This clonotype turned up a few times. V usage is TRBV11-2 and J usage is TRBJ2-3; 16 positions agree with TRBD2. Germline CDR1 SGHAT, CDR2 FQNNGV. The CDR3 is 18 amino acids. Trimming cost V 5 bases and J 3 bases; bases outside gene matches: 8. CDR3 region: CASSGGTSGRATTDTQYF. The CDR3 bases are TGTGCCAGCAGCGGCGGGACTAGCGGGAGGGCCACAACAGATACGCAGTATTTT.